Below, one TCR beta chain is given with its context. The same CDR3 arises from other DNA sequences in this sample as well. This sample was included in a study of T cell clones after liver transplantation. V gave up 2 bases and J gave up 1 base, with 3 bases separating them. Germline-derived CDR1 and CDR2 are SNHLY and FYNNEI. The CDR3 is 12 residues long. This table comes from immunoSEQ multiplex PCR, and its TCRdb copy is limited to in-frame clones, with some not included. The sample gives about 72,000 clones, more than 75% of which show up once; approximately 2.6% is in the top ten. The TCR was taken from a human donor who received a liver transplant. This specimen consisted of CD4+ T cells from blood, obtained before liver transplant. The chain has TRBV2 and TRBJ2-7; D ambiguous. The CDR3 DNA is TGTGCCAGCAGTGAACAGTCCTACGAGCAGTACTTC. It translates to CASSEQSYEQYF.